Listed below are T cell receptor beta chains from one sample, sequenced in a study of blood T cell repertoires in COVID-19. Data came from immunoSEQ multiplex PCR; TCRdb stores just in-frame clones and leaves some out. Of more than 150,000 clones listed, approximately 83% were seen once; the top ten hold approximately 12%. Sequencing was performed on PBMCs or T cells enriched from blood (not recorded which). The receptors shown here come from a woman in her sixties who had recovered from COVID-19. Each CDR3 is given with its conserved first and last residue. A D gene is named only where the DNA matches it firmly. The listing skips clone size in some rows; elsewhere it reads once, few, many or a size class.

clone_size j_call d_call v_call cdr3_aa cdr3_nt
. TRBJ2-1 TRBD2 TRBV5-1 CASSYPRLAGNNEQFF TGCGCCAGCAGCTACCCAAGACTAGCGGGAAACAATGAGCAGTTCTTC
. TRBJ2-7 TRBD2 TRBV5-4 CASTPSGGSYEQYF TGTGCCAGCACCCCCTCGGGGGGCTCCTACGAGCAGTACTTC
. TRBJ1-5 TRBD1 TRBV2 CASSPGGSQPQHF TGTGCCAGCAGTCCAGGGGGAAGTCAGCCCCAGCATTTT
. TRBJ2-3 . TRBV3-1/TRBV3-2 CASSQNSGNTDTQYF TGTGCCAGCAGCCAGAATAGCGGCAACACAGATACGCAGTATTTT
. TRBJ2-5 TRBD2 TRBV7-2 CASSPRAGEQETQYF TGTGCCAGCAGCCCGAGGGCGGGGGAACAAGAGACCCAGTACTTC
few TRBJ2-1 TRBD2 TRBV10-1 CASSLAGGMNNEQFF TGCGCCAGCAGTTTAGCGGGGGGTATGAACAATGAGCAGTTCTTC
. TRBJ2-3 . TRBV11-2 CASSLDLTDTQYF TGTGCCAGCAGCTTAGATCTTACAGATACGCAGTATTTT
. TRBJ2-2 . TRBV3-1/TRBV3-2 CASSQERGYGELFF TGTGCCAGCAGCCAAGAGCGGGGTTACGGGGAGCTGTTTTTT
. TRBJ1-1 TRBD1 TRBV30 CASQGALSTEAFF TGTGCCTCACAGGGGGCGCTGAGCACTGAAGCTTTCTTT
. TRBJ1-3 . TRBV21-1 CASSKVGRGENTIYF TGTGCCAGCAGCAAAGTCGGTAGGGGTGAAAACACCATATATTTT
. TRBJ1-2 . TRBV12-3/TRBV12-4 CASSSTQKYGYTF TGTGCCAGCAGTTCTACACAGAAATATGGCTACACCTTC
. TRBJ1-1 TRBD1 TRBV5-4 CASSQPRGTNTEAFF TGTGCCAGCAGCCAACCCAGGGGGACGAACACTGAAGCTTTCTTT
few TRBJ1-1 . TRBV5-1 CASSLQGNTEAFF TGCGCCAGCAGCTTACAGGGGAACACTGAAGCTTTCTTT
. TRBJ1-5 . TRBV30 CAFQVQGQPQHF TGTGCCTTCCAGGTGCAGGGTCAGCCCCAGCATTTT
. TRBJ2-3 TRBD2 TRBV27 CASSSILAGGASTQYF TGTGCCAGCAGTTCCATTCTAGCGGGAGGGGCAAGTACGCAGTATTTT
few TRBJ1-1 TRBD1 TRBV28 CASSPGTGILNTEAFF TGTGCCAGCAGCCCCGGGACAGGGATTTTGAACACTGAAGCTTTCTTT
. TRBJ1-3 TRBD1 TRBV6-1 CASSELTGVGNTIYF TGTGCCAGCAGTGAGCTGACAGGGGTTGGAAACACCATATATTTT
. TRBJ1-1 . TRBV16 CASSQGGLYTEAFF TGTGCCAGCAGCCAGGGGGGACTGTACACTGAAGCTTTCTTT
. TRBJ1-1 . TRBV28 CASSFGGMNTEAFF TGTGCCAGCAGTTTCGGCGGCATGAACACTGAAGCTTTCTTT
. TRBJ1-5 TRBD1 TRBV6-5 CANCTGGRNNQPQHF TGTGCCAACTGTACAGGGGGCCGAAATAATCAGCCCCAGCATTTT
. TRBJ2-7 . TRBV9 CASSRDPSDHEQYF TGTGCCAGCAGCCGAGACCCTAGCGACCACGAGCAGTACTTC
. TRBJ1-1 . TRBV7-8 CASSQYQGPNTEAFF TGTGCCAGCAGCCAGTACCAGGGCCCGAACACTGAAGCTTTCTTT
. TRBJ2-2 . TRBV13 CASSFSGTANTGELFF TGTGCCAGCAGCTTTAGCGGAACCGCGAACACCGGGGAGCTGTTTTTT
once TRBJ2-3 . TRBV2 CASSEFGQRFSTDTQYF TGTGCCAGCAGTGAATTCGGCCAGAGGTTTAGCACAGATACGCAGTATTTT
. TRBJ2-3 . TRBV10-3 CAISEGGLSTDTQYF TGTGCCATCAGTGAGGGCGGACTTTCCACAGATACGCAGTATTTT
. TRBJ2-5 . TRBV3-1/TRBV3-2 CASSQGLAVAQETQYF TGTGCCAGCAGCCAAGGGTTGGCGGTCGCTCAAGAGACCCAGTACTTC
. TRBJ2-7 . TRBV6-5 CASIERWGVTYEQYF TGTGCCAGCATCGAGCGTTGGGGGGTGACCTACGAGCAGTACTTC
. TRBJ1-2 TRBD1 TRBV29-1 CSVRDRGLEYGYTF TGCAGCGTGAGGGACAGGGGGCTGGAGTATGGCTACACCTTC
. TRBJ2-1 . TRBV27 CASSLSGSSYNEQFF TGTGCCAGCAGTTTATCAGGGAGCTCCTACAATGAGCAGTTCTTC
. TRBJ2-7 TRBD1 TRBV4-1 CASSQGRDRGSYEQYF TGCGCCAGCAGCCAAGGGCGGGACAGGGGTTCCTACGAGCAGTACTTC
. TRBJ1-5 . TRBV19 CASSIGVAMAQPQHF TGTGCCAGTAGTATCGGGGTCGCTATGGCTCAGCCCCAGCATTTT
. TRBJ2-3 . TRBV5-5 CASSLVGADTQYF TGTGCCAGCAGCTTAGTCGGGGCAGATACGCAGTATTTT
few TRBJ1-1 . TRBV20-1 CSASRQRNTEAFF TGCAGTGCTAGTAGACAGAGGAACACTGAAGCTTTCTTT
. TRBJ2-1 TRBD2 TRBV7-8 CASSLGASGSDEQFF TGTGCCAGCAGCTTAGGGGCTAGCGGGAGCGATGAGCAGTTCTTC
. TRBJ2-7 TRBD2 TRBV5-1 CASSSRGGRGEQYF TGCGCCAGCAGCTCCCGAGGAGGGAGGGGCGAGCAGTACTTC
. TRBJ2-1 TRBD2 TRBV30 CAYLTGLAIPEQFF TGTGCGTACCTCACGGGACTAGCGATCCCTGAGCAGTTCTTC
once TRBJ1-6 TRBD1 TRBV27 CASSLGRDRVDSPLHF TGTGCCAGCAGTCTAGGCCGGGACAGGGTAGATTCACCCCTCCACTTT
. TRBJ1-1 . TRBV7-2 CASSYDSRGTEAFF TGTGCCAGCAGCTACGACAGCCGTGGCACTGAAGCTTTCTTT
once TRBJ2-4 TRBD1 TRBV5-1 CASSLGDSWGIQYF TGCGCCAGCAGCTTGGGGGACAGCTGGGGCATTCAGTACTTC
. TRBJ1-4 . TRBV19 CASSIVLEEKLFF TGTGCCAGTAGTATAGTTCTCGAGGAAAAACTGTTTTTT
. TRBJ2-5 TRBD1 TRBV29-1 CSVLTGTRETQYF TGCAGCGTTCTGACAGGGACGCGAGAGACCCAGTACTTC
. TRBJ1-1 . TRBV28 CASSFSGVGEAFF TGTGCCAGCAGTTTCTCTGGAGTCGGTGAAGCTTTCTTT
. TRBJ2-3 TRBD1 TRBV3-1/TRBV3-2 CASTNRGRGTQYF TGTGCCAGCACAAACAGGGGGCGAGGTACGCAGTATTTT
. TRBJ1-2 . TRBV30 CAWTSGPHGYTF TGTGCCTGGACTTCAGGGCCTCATGGCTACACCTTC
few TRBJ1-6 . TRBV7-2 CASSLASGNYSPLHF TGTGCCAGCAGCTTAGCCTCGGGAAACTATTCACCCCTCCACTTT
. TRBJ1-1 TRBD1 TRBV10-3 CAISLDRELTEAFF TGTGCCATCAGTTTGGACAGGGAACTAACTGAAGCTTTCTTT
. TRBJ1-2 TRBD1 TRBV7-9 CASSKTGAGYGYTF TGTGCCAGCAGCAAGACAGGGGCAGGCTATGGCTACACCTTC
. TRBJ2-3 . TRBV11-2 CASSLFRDTQYF TGTGCCAGCAGCTTATTTCGGGATACGCAGTATTTT
. TRBJ1-5 . TRBV3-1/TRBV3-2 CASSQGGAQPQHF TGTGCCAGCAGCCAAGGCGGGGCTCAGCCCCAGCATTTT
. TRBJ2-2 TRBD1 TRBV28 CASSLNRGRSGELFF TGTGCCAGCAGTTTAAACAGGGGGCGCTCCGGGGAGCTGTTTTTT
. TRBJ2-3 TRBD2 TRBV5-1 CASTNGGETDTQYF TGCGCCAGCACTAACGGGGGGGAAACAGATACGCAGTATTTT
few TRBJ2-2 . TRBV11-2 CASRFVPGDTGELFF TGTGCCAGCCGATTCGTCCCGGGGGACACCGGGGAGCTGTTTTTT
. TRBJ2-2 . TRBV21-1 CASSKGGGRTNTGELFF TGTGCCAGCAGCAAGGGTGGCGGGAGAACGAACACCGGGGAGCTGTTTTTT
once TRBJ1-6 . TRBV28 CASSTGLARFASPLHF TGTGCCAGCAGTACCGGGTTGGCGAGGTTTGCTTCACCCCTCCACTTT
once TRBJ2-1 TRBD1 TRBV12-5 CASGSGTGWDRAYNEQFF TGTGCTAGTGGTTCCGGGACAGGATGGGATAGGGCCTACAATGAGCAGTTCTTC
. TRBJ2-4 TRBD1 TRBV3-1/TRBV3-2 CASSQERTGKNIQYF TGTGCCAGCAGCCAAGAGAGGACAGGGAAAAACATTCAGTACTTC
. TRBJ2-7 . TRBV11-3 CASSRDSGRQYF TGTGCCAGCAGCAGGGATTCAGGGCGGCAGTACTTC
. TRBJ2-1 TRBD1 TRBV11-3 CASSATGGTYHEQFF TGTGCCAGCAGCGCCACAGGGGGCACGTACCATGAGCAGTTCTTC
. TRBJ1-2 . TRBV19 CASSINPGGYTF TGTGCCAGTAGTATAAACCCCGGTGGCTACACCTTC